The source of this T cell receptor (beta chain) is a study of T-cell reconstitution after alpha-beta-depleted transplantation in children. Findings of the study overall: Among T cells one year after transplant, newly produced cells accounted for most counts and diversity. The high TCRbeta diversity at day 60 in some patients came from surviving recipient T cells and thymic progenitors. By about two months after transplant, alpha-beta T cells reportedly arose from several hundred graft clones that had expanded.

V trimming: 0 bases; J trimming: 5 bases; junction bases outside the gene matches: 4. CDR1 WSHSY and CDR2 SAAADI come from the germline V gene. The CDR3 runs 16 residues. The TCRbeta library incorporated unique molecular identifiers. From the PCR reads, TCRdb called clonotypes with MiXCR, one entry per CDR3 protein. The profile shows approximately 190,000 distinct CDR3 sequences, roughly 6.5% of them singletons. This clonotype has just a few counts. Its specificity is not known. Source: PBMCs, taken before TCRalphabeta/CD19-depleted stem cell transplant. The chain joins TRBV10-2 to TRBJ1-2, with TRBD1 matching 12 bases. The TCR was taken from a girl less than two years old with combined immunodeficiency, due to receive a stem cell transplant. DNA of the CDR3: TGCGCCAGCAGTGAGTCCGGGACAGGGGGCGAGTATGGCTACACCTTC. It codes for CASSESGTGGEYGYTF.